The 18 T cell receptor beta chains below come from one sample, sequenced in a study of T cell responses to AZD1222 COVID-19 vaccine (dated by TCRdb to the early 2020s). This sample's time point label indicates: baseline before first vaccination. The library was prepared using the immunoSEQ multiplex PCR assay. Imported from immuneACCESS, the table was reduced by TCRdb to in-frame sequences with V and J called. These copies leave out some clones; in studies compared against another copy, an unresolved V gene accounts for under half, and the cause of the remainder is not known. The sample table lists around 180,000 clones, about nine tenths of them with a count of one. The top ten hold about 6% of the sample. The sample here was peripheral blood, taken on day 0 of AZD1222 vaccination. The receptors originated from an adult in good health.

The chain is built from TRBV19 and TRBJ1-2; D is possibly TRBD1 (6 bases). The CDR3 has 14 residues. Germline CDR1 and CDR2: LNHDA and SQIVND (reference sequence). V was clipped by 5 bases and J by 8 bases, with 18 bases between them. The CDR3 coding sequence is TGTGCCAGTAGTCCAAAGGCAGGGGCGGGCGGCTACACCTTC. This encodes CASSPKAGAGGYTF. Together with reference TRBV19 and TRBJ1-2, the CDR3 gives the full variable domain: DGGITQSPKYLFRKEGQNVTLSCEQNLNHDAMYWYRQDPGQGLRLIYYSQIVNDFQKGDIAEGYSVSREKKESFPLTVTSAQKNPTAFYLCASSPKAGAGGYTFGSGTRLTVV.

In its sample, this clone was seen once. The rearrangement joins TRBV27 to TRBJ2-7; 7 bases are shared with TRBD2. The CDR3 covers 14 residues. Germline values: CDR1 MNHEY, CDR2 SMNVEV (reference sequence). The V and J ends lost 6 bases and 5 bases, in that order; junction bases with no gene match: 10. CDR3 sequence: CASRKQRDSHEQYF. CDR3 nucleotide sequence: TGTGCCAGCAGGAAACAGCGGGATTCCCACGAGCAGTACTTC.

The rearrangement uses TRBV5-1 and TRBJ1-4; 9 nucleotides match TRBD1. V lost 4 bases, J lost 8 bases, and 9 bases stayed unmatched. From germline, CDR1 is SGHRS and CDR2 YFSETQ. CDR3 length: 15 residues. In DNA, the CDR3 is TGCGCCAGCAGCCTAGGACAGGGGTCGATGGAAAAACTGTTTTTT. Amino acids: CASSLGQGSMEKLFF.

The rearrangement uses TRBV14 and TRBJ2-2, with D possibly being TRBD1 (6 bases). This CDR3 has 17 residues. The germline CDR1 and CDR2 sequences are SGHDN and FVKESK. Trimming left V 3 bases short and J 6 bases short, with 20 bases between. CDR3 amino acids: CASSHQMDSIRSGELFF. For the CDR3, the DNA is TGTGCCAGCAGCCACCAGATGGACAGCATAAGGTCCGGGGAGCTGTTTTTT.

A remark on this clone: In the same sample, other DNA sequences code for this CDR3. The chain employs TRBV30 and TRBJ2-7; 10 nucleotides align to TRBD1. This CDR3 spans 14 amino acids. Per the germline V gene, CDR1 is GTSNPN and CDR2 is SVGIG (reference sequence). Trimming took 5 bases from V and 3 from J; bases not matched to a gene: 7. The CDR3 loop is CAWSPGTGDYEQYF. The CDR3 DNA follows: TGTGCCTGGTCACCCGGGACAGGGGACTACGAGCAGTACTTC.

This chain joins TRBV5-4 and TRBJ1-5; D perhaps matches TRBD1 (5 bases). Trimming removed 4 bases at V and 2 bases at J, with 13 bases between. Germline-derived CDR1 and CDR2 are SGHNT and YYREEE (reference sequence). CDR3 length: 15 amino acids. CDR3 bases: TGTGCCAGCAGCAAAGACAGTAGTGGCAATCAGCCCCAGCATTTT. Translating it yields CASSKDSSGNQPQHF.

The chain combines TRBV7-3 with TRBJ2-7, with a possible D match to TRBD2 (6 bases). Germline CDR1 and CDR2: SGHTA and FQGTGA. The V end was cut by 5 bases, the J end by 2 bases, with 16 bases between. The CDR3 extends over 15 amino acids. The CDR3 bases are TGTGCCAGCAGCCCTCAGAATAGCGGCGCCTACGAGCAGTACTTC. Translated: CASSPQNSGAYEQYF.

The gene calls are TRBV19 and TRBJ1-5; weak D call: TRBD1 (5 bases). The germline V gene encodes CDR1 LNHDA and CDR2 SQIVND (reference sequence). Trimming left V 8 bases short and J 3 bases short, with 17 bases between. The CDR3 runs 15 residues. The CDR3 loop reads CASWAGRVFNQPQHF. CDR3 nucleotides: TGTGCCAGTTGGGCAGGGAGGGTATTCAATCAGCCCCAGCATTTT.

CDR3 sequence: CASSPGSTSNEQFF. In DNA, the CDR3 is TGTGCCAGCAGCCCAGGGTCCACCTCCAATGAGCAGTTCTTC. This chain connects TRBV7-3 to TRBJ2-1; a possible D gene is TRBD1 (5 bases). From germline, CDR1 is SGHTA and CDR2 FQGTGA. The CDR3 length is 14 residues. The V and J ends lost 5 bases and 6 bases respectively, with 14 bases between them.

This chain uses TRBV5-1 with TRBJ2-1, with D possibly TRBD1 on 6 matching bases. Germline-derived CDR1 and CDR2 are SGHRS and YFSETQ. There are 15 residues in the CDR3. The V end was cut by 5 bases, the J end by 5 bases, with 17 bases between. The CDR3 loop is CASRSDRAFNNEQFF. The CDR3 nucleotides read TGCGCCAGCAGGTCGGACAGAGCCTTCAACAATGAGCAGTTCTTC.

This clone appeared once. This chain links TRBV3-1 (or the pseudogene TRBV3-2) with TRBJ1-2; D call uncertain. The CDR3 is 13 residues long. The germline V gene has CDR1 LGHDT and CDR2 YNNKEL (reference sequence). Trimming stripped 3 bases from V and 3 bases from J, with 8 bases between. In DNA, the CDR3 is TGTGCCAGCAGCCAGGTTCGAGACTATGGCTACACCTTC. Protein product: CASSQVRDYGYTF.

The chain couples TRBV11-1 to TRBJ2-7; tentative D call: TRBD1 (6 bases). V lost 0 bases and J 2 bases, leaving 11 bases between the germline ends. Per the germline V gene, CDR1 is SGHAT and CDR2 is FQDESV (reference sequence). The CDR3 contains 15 residues. The CDR3, as DNA: TGTGCCAGCAGCTTAGCAGGGGGTTTGACCTACGAGCAGTACTTC. Encoded protein: CASSLAGGLTYEQYF.

The V and J genes are TRBV5-1 and TRBJ1-5; D call uncertain. Germline CDR1 and CDR2: SGHRS and YFSETQ. The CDR3 is made up of 15 amino acids. V lost 6 bases and J 0 bases, leaving 13 bases between the germline ends. The chain's CDR3 is CASNANGYSNQPQHF. The CDR3, as DNA: TGCGCCAGCAACGCGAACGGTTATAGCAATCAGCCCCAGCATTTT.

The chain joins TRBV6-5 to TRBJ2-7; 11 bases are a match to TRBD2. The CDR3 has 16 residues. The germline CDR1 and CDR2 sequences are MNHEY and SVGAGI. The V gene end was trimmed by 4 bases and the J gene end by 1 base; junction bases not matched to a gene: 6. The CDR3: CASSLGGTSGSYEQYF. The CDR3 nucleotides are TGTGCCAGCAGTTTGGGAGGGACTAGCGGATCCTACGAGCAGTACTTC.

The chain combines TRBV10-1 with TRBJ2-7; the D gene is possibly TRBD1 (6 bases). The germline gives CDR1 WNHNN, CDR2 SYGVQD (reference sequence). CDR3 length: 16 residues. Trimming left V 0 bases short and J 3 bases short, with 15 bases between. CDR3 in DNA: TGCGCCAGCAGTGAGTCCCGAGGGGGTTCTTTCTACGAGCAGTACTTC. Its translation is CASSESRGGSFYEQYF.

CDR3 amino acids: CASSSVPGAGYEQYF. DNA of the CDR3: TGCGCCAGCAGCTCTGTCCCGGGGGCGGGCTACGAGCAGTACTTC. This chain joins TRBV5-1 and TRBJ2-7, with D perhaps matching TRBD1 or TRBD2 (6 bases each). The germline gives CDR1 SGHRS, CDR2 YFSETQ. Between the trimmed V and J ends, which lost 3 bases and 3 bases, there was a span of 16 bases. The CDR3 extends over 15 amino acids.

The CDR3 protein is CASSGLGLAGNNEQFF. As DNA, the CDR3 is TGTGCCAGCAGCGGACTAGGACTAGCGGGAAACAATGAGCAGTTCTTC. This sequence joins TRBV3-1 (or the pseudogene TRBV3-2) and TRBJ2-1; 12 bases agree with TRBD2. Trimming at V came to 5 bases and at J to 5 bases, leaving 7 bases not matched to a gene. The CDR3 is 16 residues long. The germline gives CDR1 LGHDT, CDR2 YNNKEL (reference sequence).

The chain joins TRBV24-1 to TRBJ2-1, with D uncertain. Deletions cut 8 bases from V and 2 bases from J, with 9 bases between. From germline, CDR1 is KGHDR and CDR2 SFDVKD. The CDR3 has 13 residues. CDR3 sequence reads: CATTGSPYNEQFF. The DNA for the CDR3 is TGTGCCACCACCGGGTCCCCCTACAATGAGCAGTTCTTC.